This passage covers 9 T cell receptor beta chains from one sample sequenced in a study of cytomegalovirus exposure and HLA in healthy donors (dated by TCRdb to about 2017). Libraries were built with the immunoSEQ multiplex PCR assay. For the multiplex PCR, a mixture combining 60 forward primers for TCR Vbeta segments and 13 reverse primers for TCR Jbeta segments was used. TCRdb took over this immuneACCESS table, retaining in-frame rearrangements with V and J assigned. Such tables are incomplete; in checked studies, under half of the missing clones stem from an unresolved V gene, and the remainder is unexplained. A total of approximately 270,000 clones appear in this sample, roughly 80% of them only once. The biggest ten clones account for about 0.28% of the sample. The sample comprised PBMCs. The source is a girl aged 2-10 years in good health and CMV-seronegative.

The chain links TRBV2 to TRBJ2-1; 14 bases map to TRBD2. CDR1 is SNHLY and CDR2 is FYNNEI in the germline V gene. The CDR3 has 15 amino acids. The CDR3 spells CGQVDGTSGRNEQFF. The DNA for the CDR3 is TGTGGCCAGGTGGATGGGACTAGCGGGAGAAATGAGCAGTTCTTC.

This clone has a single count. The chain combines TRBV5-1 with TRBJ2-3; possibly TRBD1 for D (6 bases). Germline CDR1 is SGHRS and CDR2 is YFSETQ. The CDR3 has 16 residues. V lost 1 base and J lost 2, with 14 bases in between. The CDR3 loop is CASSLQGRFYTDTQYF. CDR3 in DNA: TGCGCCAGCAGCTTGCAGGGGCGTTTTTACACAGATACGCAGTATTTT.

This sequence joins TRBV27 and TRBJ2-7; 9 bases are a match to TRBD2. The length of the CDR3 is 15 residues. CDR1 and CDR2 (germline): MNHEY, SMNVEV (reference sequence). V shed 3 bases and J 7 bases; nucleotides not matched to a gene: 10. This CDR3 reads CASSFFRGGVGEQYF. The DNA of the CDR3 is TGTGCCAGCAGTTTTTTCCGCGGGGGGGTTGGAGAGCAGTACTTC.

V gene TRBV5-1 combines with J gene TRBJ2-1; TRBD1 aligns across 8 bases. Per the germline V gene, CDR1 is SGHRS and CDR2 is YFSETQ. V dropped 3 bases and J dropped 8; count of bases not matched to a gene: 7. The CDR3 runs 14 residues. In DNA, the CDR3 is TGCGCCAGCAGCTCAGACAGGGGCGGGGATGAGCAGTTCTTC. Encoded protein: CASSSDRGGDEQFF.

The chain employs TRBV18 and TRBJ1-4; D is unresolved. The ends were cut back, 8 bases at V and 0 bases at J, with 13 bases in the middle. Germline V lookup: CDR1 KGHSH, CDR2 LQKENI. There are 15 residues in the CDR3. The CDR3 nucleotides read TGTGCCAGCCACCCGGAGGTAACAACTAATGAAAAACTGTTTTTT. Residues: CASHPEVTTNEKLFF. Combining the CDR3 with reference TRBV18 and TRBJ1-4 gives the whole variable domain NAGVMQNPRHLVRRRGQEARLRCSPMKGHSHVYWYRQLPEEGLKFMVYLQKENIIDESGMPKERFSAEFPKEGPSILRIQQVVRGDSAAYFCASHPEVTTNEKLFFGSGTQLSVL.

The gene calls are TRBV28 and TRBJ2-7, with D tentatively TRBD2 (5 bases). The CDR3 has 13 residues. Germline CDR1 and CDR2: MDHEN and SYDVKM. V was cut by 1 base and J by 3 bases, with 7 bases left in between. CDR3 amino acids: CASSLSGNYEQYF. In nucleotides, the CDR3 is TGTGCCAGCAGTTTATCCGGGAACTACGAGCAGTACTTC.

Worth noting for this clone: Other DNA variants within this sample encode the same CDR3. This chain uses TRBV27 with TRBJ1-1; D perhaps matches TRBD1 (5 bases). V gave up 3 bases and J gave up 1 base, with 6 bases separating them. Germline CDR1 and CDR2: MNHEY and SMNVEV (reference sequence). The CDR3 sequence is 13 residues long. The CDR3 region is CASSLGRNTEAFF. The CDR3 coding sequence is TGTGCCAGCAGTTTGGGGCGGAACACTGAAGCTTTCTTT.

The chain recombines TRBV7-3 with TRBJ2-5; D is undetermined. The J call could be wrong; TRBJ2-7 is a better fit for the DNA end. This CDR3 spans 14 amino acids. Germline values: CDR1 SGHTA, CDR2 FQGTGA. CDR3 coding DNA: TGTGCCAGCAGCTTAAATGGCGGCTCCTACGAGCAGTACTTC. Protein sequence: CASSLNGGSYEQYF.

In this sample, this clone turned up once. For the CDR3, the DNA is TGTGCCAGTACCACAGGGTCGGGGTATGGCTACACCTTC. This gives the protein CASTTGSGYGYTF. The rearrangement links TRBV19 to TRBJ1-2, with TRBD1 as a possible D gene (6 bases). The CDR3 consists of 13 residues. Trimming cost V 7 bases and J 5 bases, with 14 bases left between them. CDR1 LNHDA and CDR2 SQIVND come from the germline V gene (reference sequence).